This T cell receptor beta chain originates from a study of Graves' ophthalmopathy and Graves' hyperthyroidism. Study-level points and caveats: Also, most clonotypes expanded in the thyroid above 0.001 frequency appeared in blood.

The V gene lost 5 bases and the J gene lost 6 bases, with 19 bases spanning the gap. The CDR3 is 15 residues long. Germline V gives CDR1 LNHDA, CDR2 SQIVND (reference sequence). This clonotype appeared many times. Its antigen is unidentified. RNA transcripts yielded amplified TCR beta CDR3 regions. Amplification began with first-round RT-PCR using HTBI primers, then second-round multiplex PCR was performed. TCRdb independently ran MiXCR on the multiplex PCR reads; one entry per CDR3 protein. The profile shows around 1.1 million distinct CDR3 sequences, approximately 35% of them singletons. This sequence joins TRBV19 and TRBJ1-1; D not resolved. This sequence was found in an adult man with Graves' hyperthyroidism. The sample consisted of peripheral blood or thyroid tissue (not recorded which). The CDR3: CASSGVGPLDAEAFF. The CDR3 nucleotides are TGTGCCAGTAGTGGGGTTGGACCTTTGGACGCTGAAGCTTTCTTT.